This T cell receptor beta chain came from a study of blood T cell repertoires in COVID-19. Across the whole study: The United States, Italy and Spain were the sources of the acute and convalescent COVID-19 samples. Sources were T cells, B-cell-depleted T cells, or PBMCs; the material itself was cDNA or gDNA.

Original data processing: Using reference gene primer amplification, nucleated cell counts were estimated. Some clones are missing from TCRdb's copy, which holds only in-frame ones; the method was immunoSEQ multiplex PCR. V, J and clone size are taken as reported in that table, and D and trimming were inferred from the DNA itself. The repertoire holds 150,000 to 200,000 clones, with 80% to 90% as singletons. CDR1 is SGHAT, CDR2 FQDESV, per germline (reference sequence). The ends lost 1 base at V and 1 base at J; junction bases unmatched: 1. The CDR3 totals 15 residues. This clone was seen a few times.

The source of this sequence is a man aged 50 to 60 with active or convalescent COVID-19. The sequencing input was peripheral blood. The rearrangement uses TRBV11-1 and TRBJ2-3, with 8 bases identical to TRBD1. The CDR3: CASSLGGQGTDTQYF. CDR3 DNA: TGTGCCAGCAGCTTAGGGGGACAGGGCACAGATACGCAGTATTTT.